These 6 T cell receptor beta chains originate from one sample sequenced in a study of tumor-infiltrating lymphocytes in localized non-small cell lung cancer (dated by TCRdb to the early 2020s). Receptor libraries were prepared by the immunoSEQ multiplex PCR assay. As stored in TCRdb, this immuneACCESS dataset retains in-frame rearrangements with V and J assigned. A fraction of the clones does not appear; measured against another copy, unresolved V genes explain less than half of the discrepancy, and the remainder lacks a known reason. The sample table lists around 16,000 clones, 60% to 85% of them with a count of one. In total, the top ten clones hold approximately 8.6% of the sample. The sample taken for sequencing was lung tumor tissue. The receptors stem from a human donor with non-small cell lung cancer.

The chain combines TRBV6-1 with TRBJ2-7; tentative D call: TRBD1 (5 bases). Trimming pared 0 bases from V and 0 bases from J, leaving 9 bases between. From germline, CDR1 is MNHNS and CDR2 SASEGT. The CDR3 has 15 amino acids. The CDR3 sequence is CASSEAAGSSYEQYF. For the CDR3, the DNA is TGTGCCAGCAGTGAAGCGGCAGGGTCCTCCTACGAGCAGTACTTC.

This chain links TRBV5-4 with TRBJ2-6; a weak D match, TRBD2 (6 bases). Trimming stripped 2 bases from V and 4 bases from J, with 13 bases between. The V gene's germline CDR1 is SGHNT and CDR2 YYREEE (reference sequence). CDR3 length: 16 residues. The CDR3 nucleotides read TGTGCCAGCAGCTTTGGCGGGGCGCTCGGGGCCAACGTCCTGACTTTC. This gives the protein CASSFGGALGANVLTF.

The chain recombines TRBV6-1 with TRBJ1-3; no clear D. Trimming stripped 7 bases from V and 2 bases from J, with 12 bases between. This CDR3 is 14 amino acids long. CDR1 and CDR2 (germline): MNHNS, SASEGT. CDR3 DNA sequence: TGTGCCAGCACCTCAGAACTTGCTGGAAACACCATATATTTT. Its translation is CASTSELAGNTIYF.

The gene calls are TRBV29-1 and TRBJ2-7; perhaps TRBD1 as D (5 bases). From germline, CDR1 is SQVTM and CDR2 ANQGSEA. This CDR3 is built from 13 residues. The V and J ends lost 4 bases and 0 bases respectively, with 10 bases between them. The CDR3: CSVVGAYSYEQYF. CDR3 DNA sequence: TGCAGCGTTGTAGGGGCCTACTCCTACGAGCAGTACTTC.

The chain employs TRBV6-6 and TRBJ1-5, with D tentatively TRBD1 (5 bases). Trimming removed 7 bases from V and 4 bases from J, with 11 bases in between. The CDR3 totals 13 residues. Germline V gene lookup returns CDR1 MNHNY and CDR2 SVGAGI (reference sequence). CDR3 loop: CASTTDSNQPQHF. The CDR3 DNA sequence: TGTGCCAGCACGACCGACAGTAATCAGCCCCAGCATTTT.

This rearrangement joins TRBV20-1 to TRBJ2-7; the D gene is possibly TRBD1 (5 bases). Trimming removed 6 bases from V and 2 bases from J, with 8 bases in between. CDR1 is DFQATT and CDR2 is SNEGSKA in the germline V gene (reference sequence). The CDR3 contains 11 residues. The CDR3 loop reads CSAPQAYEQYF. The CDR3 nucleotides are TGCAGTGCCCCACAGGCCTACGAGCAGTACTTC.